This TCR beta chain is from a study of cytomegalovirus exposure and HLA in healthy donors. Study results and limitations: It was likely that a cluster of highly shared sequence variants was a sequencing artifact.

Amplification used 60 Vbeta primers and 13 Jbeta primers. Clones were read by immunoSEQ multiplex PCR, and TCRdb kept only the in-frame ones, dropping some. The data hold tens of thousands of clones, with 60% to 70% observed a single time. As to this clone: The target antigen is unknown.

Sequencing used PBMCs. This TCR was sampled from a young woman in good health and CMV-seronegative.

The CDR3 reads CASSPLTLKNTGELFF. CDR3 coding DNA: TGTGCCAGCTCACCACTGACACTTAAGAACACCGGGGAGCTGTTTTTT. The chain uses TRBV18 and TRBJ2-2; D is unclear. The CDR3 totals 16 residues. Trimming took off 1 base at V and 1 base at J, with 10 bases between the two ends. Germline lookup yields CDR1 KGHSH and CDR2 LQKENI.